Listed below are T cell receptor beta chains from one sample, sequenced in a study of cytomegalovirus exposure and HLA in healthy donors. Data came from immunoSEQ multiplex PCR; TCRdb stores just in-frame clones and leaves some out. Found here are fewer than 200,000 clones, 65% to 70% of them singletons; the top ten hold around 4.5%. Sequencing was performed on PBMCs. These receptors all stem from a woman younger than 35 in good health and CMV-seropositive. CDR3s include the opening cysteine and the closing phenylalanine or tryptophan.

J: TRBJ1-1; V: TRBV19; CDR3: CASTTGLEAFF
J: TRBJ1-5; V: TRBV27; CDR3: CASSFQGFRGDQPQHF
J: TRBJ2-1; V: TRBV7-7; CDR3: CASSEDRVSYNEQFF
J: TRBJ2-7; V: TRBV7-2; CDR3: CASSWDRGSGEQYF
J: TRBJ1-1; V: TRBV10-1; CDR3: CASRGQETEAFF
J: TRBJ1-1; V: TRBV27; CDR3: CASSSGQGATRRAFF
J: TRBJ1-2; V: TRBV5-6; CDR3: CASSEGDRPGNYGYTF
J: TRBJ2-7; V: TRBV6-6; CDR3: CASSLAGARSYEQYF
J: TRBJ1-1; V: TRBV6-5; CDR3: CASSGGAGWTEAFF
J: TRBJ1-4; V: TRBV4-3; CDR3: CASSQDRTDATNEKLFF
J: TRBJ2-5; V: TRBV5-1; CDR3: CASTLEETQYF
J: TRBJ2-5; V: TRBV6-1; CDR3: CASSEDRAFGETQYF
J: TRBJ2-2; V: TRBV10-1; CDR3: CASSEIPTRSILTGELFF
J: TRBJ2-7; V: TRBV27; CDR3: CASSSGQVAYEQYF
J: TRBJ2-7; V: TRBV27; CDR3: CASSSAGTGGYEQYF
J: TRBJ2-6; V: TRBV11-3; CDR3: CASSSGTGANVLTF
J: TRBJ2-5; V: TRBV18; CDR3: CASSPLTALGETQYF
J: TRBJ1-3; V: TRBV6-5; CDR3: CASSGQGYGNTIYF
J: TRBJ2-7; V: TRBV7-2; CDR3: CASSPWTSGADYEQYF
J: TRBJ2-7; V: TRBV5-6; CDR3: CASSLRGYEQYF
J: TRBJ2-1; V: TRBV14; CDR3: CASSQELGQGANEQFF
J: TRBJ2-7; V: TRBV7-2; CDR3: CASRPSGGTYEQYF
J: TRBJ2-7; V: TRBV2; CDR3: CATTDRESSYEQYF
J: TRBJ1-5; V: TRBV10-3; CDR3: CATQQEKYTASSNQPQHF
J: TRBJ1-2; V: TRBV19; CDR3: CASSILDNGYTF
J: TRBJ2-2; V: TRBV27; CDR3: CASSLTGTGELFF
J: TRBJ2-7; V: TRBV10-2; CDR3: CASSDGQGLPDEQYF
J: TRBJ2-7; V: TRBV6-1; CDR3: CASRTRDFSYEQYF
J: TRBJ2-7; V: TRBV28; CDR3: CATHLGSPYEQYF
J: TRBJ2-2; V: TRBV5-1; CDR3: CASSLSLGGTGELFF
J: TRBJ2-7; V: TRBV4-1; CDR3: CASSPGGSSYEQYF
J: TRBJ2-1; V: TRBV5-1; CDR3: CASRSGETYNEQFF
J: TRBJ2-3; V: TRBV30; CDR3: CAWNSGGAYTQYF
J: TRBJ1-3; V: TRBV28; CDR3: CASSFLPGHLAGNTIYF
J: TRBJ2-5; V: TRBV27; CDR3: CASARDRFAETQYF
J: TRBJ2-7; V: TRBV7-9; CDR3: CASSQSVGRGYEQYF
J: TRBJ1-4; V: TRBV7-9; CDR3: CASSLVRDSTEKLFF
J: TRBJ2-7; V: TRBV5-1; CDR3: CASSLVSSNLEQYF
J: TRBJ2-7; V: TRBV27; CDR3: CASSVPSGNGPKEQYF
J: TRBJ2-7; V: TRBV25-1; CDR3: CASSLDSYEQYF
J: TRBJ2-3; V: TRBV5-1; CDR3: CASKPRAGGVPDTQYF
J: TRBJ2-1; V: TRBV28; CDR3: CASSLDRPTYNEQFF
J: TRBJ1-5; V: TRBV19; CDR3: CASKPMFNQPQHF
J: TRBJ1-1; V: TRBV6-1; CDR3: CASSLDRSSEAFF
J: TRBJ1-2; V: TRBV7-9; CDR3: CASSSPGDGYTF
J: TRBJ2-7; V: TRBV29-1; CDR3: CSVARGRTPSSYEQYF
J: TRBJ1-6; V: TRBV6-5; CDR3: CASSYSGRGLNSPLHF
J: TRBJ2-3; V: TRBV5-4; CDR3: CASSFEGAYTDTQYF
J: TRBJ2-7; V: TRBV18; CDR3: CASSLGGSGYEQYF